Shown below are 24 T cell receptor beta chains from a single sample sequenced in a study of T cell repertoires in cytomegalovirus infection (dated by TCRdb to the late 2010s). TCRdb records Illumina HiSeq 1500 as the sequencer. TCRdb took the public reads, trimmed them with fastp at Q25, ran MiXCR for clone calling and kept in-frame beta chains. Each entry is one CDR3 protein sequence, shown with its most common DNA and genes. Present in this sample are some 220,000 distinct CDR3 sequences, roughly an eighth of which were seen just once. The ten largest account for 1.5% to 2% of the sample. The sequenced sample consisted of PBMCs. The source is a human donor in good health (CMV status not recorded). Some clones in this sample may be carry-over from other donors' samples.

At least ten counts were recorded for this clonotype. The rearrangement uses TRBV7-2 and TRBJ2-7; 10 bases fit TRBD2. This CDR3 contains 17 residues. CDR1 is SGHTA, CDR2 FQGNSA, per germline. Trimming at V came to 4 bases and at J to 2 bases, leaving 11 bases not matched to a gene. The CDR3 DNA follows: TGTGCCAGCAGCTCGTCCTCTAGCGGGAGTGCCCCCTACGAGCAGTACTTC. It translates to CASSSSSSGSAPYEQYF.

Many counts were recorded for this clonotype. V usage is TRBV7-2 and J usage is TRBJ2-1; D is undetermined. The CDR3 contains 15 residues. CDR1 and CDR2 from the germline V gene are SGHTA and FQGNSA. V lost 5 bases and J lost 3, with 14 bases in between. CDR3 region: CASSPPGGNYNEQFF. The DNA for the CDR3 is TGTGCCAGCAGCCCTCCGGGCGGCAACTACAATGAGCAGTTCTTC.

With respect to this clonotype: A junction boundary mismatches the germline segment, possibly from a read error. The CDR3 nucleotides read TGTGCCAGCAGTCCCCCGGGGACAAGAGTGGGTTTT. The encoded protein is CASSPPGTRVGF. J is TRBJ2-3 and V is TRBV6-2 or TRBV6-3, with D tentatively TRBD1 (6 bases). This CDR3 has 12 residues. Germline lookup yields CDR1 MNHEY and CDR2 SVGEGT.

The V gene is TRBV27, the J gene TRBJ1-1; no definite D call. This CDR3 is built from 15 residues. The V gene lost 4 bases and the J gene lost 0 bases, with 12 bases spanning the gap. Germline lookup yields CDR1 MNHEY and CDR2 SMNVEV (reference sequence). The DNA of the CDR3 is TGTGCCAGCAGTTCGACTATCCAAATGAACACTGAAGCTTTCTTT. Its protein product is CASSSTIQMNTEAFF.

The chain links TRBV6-2 or TRBV6-3 to TRBJ2-1; 10 bases fit TRBD1. CDR3 size: 14 residues. The V segment lost 6 bases and the J segment 7 bases; nucleotides outside the gene matches: 6. In germline, CDR1 is MNHEY, CDR2 SVGEGT. The CDR3 loop reads CASSRDRGMNEQFF. The CDR3, as DNA: TGTGCCAGCAGCCGGGACAGGGGTATGAATGAGCAGTTCTTC.

In its sample, this clonotype was seen many times. The chain recombines TRBV7-2 with TRBJ2-1; D is undetermined. The germline V gene has CDR1 SGHTA and CDR2 FQGNSA. With 5 bases removed from V and 10 bases from J, the gap between germline ends came to 21 bases. CDR3 length: 15 residues. The CDR3 DNA reads TGTGCCAGCAGCGCCGGGCGCGGATCAGCCGGGGAGCAGTTCTTC. This encodes CASSAGRGSAGEQFF.

This clonotype was observed many times. V gene TRBV7-2 combines with J gene TRBJ2-4; D may match TRBD1 or TRBD2 (5 bases each). The CDR3 is made up of 13 amino acids. The germline CDR1 and CDR2 sequences are SGHTA and FQGNSA. V was cut by 5 bases and J by 6 bases, with 11 bases left in between. The CDR3 loop reads CASSRDLANIQYF. The CDR3 DNA sequence: TGTGCCAGCAGCAGGGACCTCGCAAACATTCAGTACTTC.

The CDR3 here is CASSARAGQSSYNEQFF. CDR3 DNA: TGTGCCAGCAGCGCGAGGGCGGGGCAGAGCTCCTACAATGAGCAGTTCTTC. This sequence joins TRBV9 and TRBJ2-1, with D perhaps matching TRBD2 (6 bases). The CDR3 is 17 amino acids. V was cut by 3 bases and J by 0 bases, with 16 bases left in between. CDR1 is SGDLS and CDR2 is YYNGEE in the germline V gene. The full variable domain, in which reference TRBV9 and TRBJ2-1 provide the parts outside the CDR3, is DSGVTQTPKHLITATGQRVTLRCSPRSGDLSVYWYQQSLDQGLQFLIQYYNGEERAKGNILERFSAQQFPDLHSELNLSSLELGDSALYFCASSARAGQSSYNEQFFGPGTRLTVL.

At least ten counts were recorded for this clonotype. The chain links TRBV12-3 or TRBV12-4 to TRBJ2-1; 8 bases agree with TRBD1. The CDR3 extends over 13 amino acids. Trimming removed 7 bases from V and 9 bases from J; junction bases left unmatched: 8. CDR3 coding DNA: TGTGCCAGCACCTTGGGGACAGGCCTTGAGCAGTTCTTC. Encoded protein: CASTLGTGLEQFF.

Ten or more counts support this clonotype. The chain couples TRBV7-2 to TRBJ2-3; possible D gene TRBD2, 7 bases. V was clipped by 1 base and J by 12 bases, with 17 bases between them. In germline, CDR1 is SGHTA, CDR2 FQGNSA. The CDR3 totals 14 residues. The CDR3 nucleotides are TGTGCCAGCAGCTTAGGGGGGGGGGCTCAAGTCCAGTATTTT. Its protein is CASSLGGGAQVQYF.

Many counts were recorded for this clonotype. The chain uses TRBV19 and TRBJ1-1; D gene ambiguous. Trimming took off 7 bases at V and 0 bases at J, with 21 bases between the two ends. The CDR3 runs to 17 residues. Per germline, CDR1 LNHDA and CDR2 SQIVND (reference sequence). The CDR3 region is CASTPESPGSLNTEAFF. Here the CDR3 DNA reads TGTGCCAGTACCCCCGAAAGCCCGGGGTCATTGAACACTGAAGCTTTCTTT.

This clonotype was observed a single time. This chain connects TRBV2 to TRBJ1-2, with D unclear. Trimming shortened V by 3 bases and J by 4 bases, and 12 bases separated the two germline ends. There are 14 residues in the CDR3. Germline CDR1 reads SNHLY; CDR2 reads FYNNEI. The CDR3 DNA sequence: TGTGCCAGCAGTGACCCCGCGGGGTCCTATGGCTACACCTTC. Encoded protein: CASSDPAGSYGYTF.

The chain has TRBV6-2 or TRBV6-3 and TRBJ1-1; D ambiguous. Germline values: CDR1 MNHEY, CDR2 SVGEGT. V was trimmed by 6 bases and J by 6 bases, leaving 11 bases between them. There are 12 residues in the CDR3. The CDR3 region is CASREGRAEAFF. DNA for the CDR3: TGTGCCAGCAGGGAGGGTCGCGCTGAAGCTTTCTTT.

This clonotype has at least ten counts. The gene calls are TRBV30 and TRBJ2-6; possible D gene TRBD2, 5 bases. This CDR3 contains 13 residues. CDR1 and CDR2 (germline): GTSNPN, SVGIG (reference sequence). V was clipped by 3 bases and J by 4 bases, with 7 bases between them. The CDR3, as DNA: TGTGCCTGGAGGAGGGCGGGGGCCAACGTCCTGACTTTC. The encoded protein is CAWRRAGANVLTF.

This clonotype was detected many times. V gene TRBV6-2 or TRBV6-3 combines with J gene TRBJ2-2; D remains unclear. In germline, CDR1 is MNHEY, CDR2 SVGEGT. V lost 7 bases, J lost 0 bases, and 12 bases lay in between. There are 15 residues in the CDR3. The CDR3 region is CASTRGAANTGELFF. CDR3 DNA: TGTGCCAGCACTCGAGGAGCTGCGAACACCGGGGAGCTGTTTTTT.

In its sample, this clonotype was seen many times. This chain uses TRBV7-2 with TRBJ1-2; D might be TRBD1 (5 bases). Germline loops: CDR1 SGHTA, CDR2 FQGNSA. The CDR3 covers 14 residues. V shed 1 base and J shed 3 bases, with 9 bases lying between them. CDR3 sequence reads: CASSLEGAYYGYTF. The CDR3 DNA is TGTGCCAGCAGCTTAGAAGGGGCTTACTATGGCTACACCTTC.

There are many counts of this clonotype. The chain combines TRBV7-2 with TRBJ2-5; D might be TRBD1 (5 bases). The CDR3 has 14 amino acids. With 0 bases removed from V and 5 bases from J, the gap between germline ends came to 10 bases. Looked up from germline, CDR1 is SGHTA and CDR2 is FQGNSA. CDR3 sequence (DNA): TGTGCCAGCAGCTTAGCCCAGGGATGGGAGACCCAGTACTTC. It translates to CASSLAQGWETQYF.

This clonotype was seen repeatedly, ten times or more. In DNA, the CDR3 is TGTGCCAGCAGCTTAGTGGTGGCACCAGAGACCCAGTACTTC. It codes for CASSLVVAPETQYF. V gene TRBV7-2 combines with J gene TRBJ2-5; no definite D call. Trimming shortened V by 1 base and J by 4 bases, and 10 bases separated the two germline ends. Germline CDR1 is SGHTA and CDR2 is FQGNSA. The CDR3 loop spans 14 amino acids.

The chain employs TRBV7-3 and TRBJ2-1, with TRBD2 matching over 9 bases. After removal of 5 bases from V and 2 bases from J, the junction contained 10 bases not matched to a gene. CDR1 and CDR2 from the germline V gene are SGHTA and FQGTGA. This CDR3 is 17 amino acids long. CDR3 coding DNA: TGTGCCAGCAGCCTTTACAGCGGGGGGTCCCCCTACAATGAGCAGTTCTTC. The encoded protein is CASSLYSGGSPYNEQFF.

The V call is TRBV19, the J call TRBJ2-5; 7 nucleotides match TRBD2. Germline values: CDR1 LNHDA, CDR2 SQIVND (reference sequence). CDR3 length equals 17 residues. V was pared by 4 bases and J by 5 bases, with 16 bases of the junction left unmatched. In nucleotides, the CDR3 is TGTGCCAGTAGTACTACTAAGGGAGGGCCGAGGAGGGAGACCCAGTACTTC. As protein: CASSTTKGGPRRETQYF.

The sample holds a few counts of this clonotype. CDR3 region: CASSLFGARTDTQYF. The DNA of the CDR3 is TGTGCCAGCAGTTTATTTGGGGCTCGCACAGATACGCAGTATTTT. The rearrangement uses TRBV27 and TRBJ2-3; D might be TRBD1 (5 bases). The CDR3 covers 15 residues. The V end lost 1 base, the J end lost 1 base, and 9 bases lay between the germline ends. Germline values: CDR1 MNHEY, CDR2 SMNVEV (reference sequence).

This clonotype was picked up many times. The J gene is TRBJ2-2, the V gene TRBV29-1; D is uncertain. Germline values: CDR1 SQVTM, CDR2 ANQGSEA. The CDR3 consists of 14 residues. V was clipped by 5 bases and J by 0 bases, with 10 bases between them. The DNA of the CDR3 is TGCAGCGTTTTAAGAAAGGCGAACACCGGGGAGCTGTTTTTT. This codes for CSVLRKANTGELFF.

This clonotype was seen ten or more times. This chain links TRBV6-6 with TRBJ1-5; D remains unclear. Germline assignment: CDR1 MNHNY and CDR2 SVGAGI (reference sequence). The CDR3 runs to 15 residues. V was trimmed by 6 bases and J by 0 bases, leaving 12 bases between them. The CDR3 reads CASSSSGYSNQPQHF. Here the CDR3 DNA reads TGTGCCAGCAGCTCATCGGGCTATAGCAATCAGCCCCAGCATTTT.

V is TRBV2 and J is TRBJ2-3; 9 bases are shared with TRBD2. V lost 3 bases and J lost 11; bases outside the gene matches: 12. The CDR3 spans 15 residues. Germline CDR1 SNHLY, CDR2 FYNNEI. The CDR3 spells CASSENAAGGFKQYF. DNA for the CDR3: TGTGCCAGCAGTGAGAACGCAGCGGGGGGTTTTAAGCAGTATTTT.